The 32 T cell receptor beta chains below come from one sample, sequenced in a study of T cell responses to AZD1222 COVID-19 vaccine. Profiling relied on immunoSEQ multiplex PCR, and the TCRdb table lists in-frame clones only, not all of them. The sample has 150,000 to 200,000 clones, roughly 92% seen once; the top ten hold 2% to 2.5%. The specimen comprised peripheral blood, sampled on day 0 of AZD1222 vaccination. These receptors came from an adult in good health.

The V and J genes are TRBV5-1 and TRBJ2-5, with 7 bases matching TRBD1. CDR3 length: 13 residues. The junction had 1 base not matched to a gene; V was cut back by 5 bases and J by 0 bases. CDR1 and CDR2 from the germline V gene are SGHRS and YFSETQ. This CDR3 is CASSQGDQETQYF. The CDR3, as DNA: TGCGCCAGCAGTCAGGGGGACCAAGAGACCCAGTACTTC.

The rearrangement links TRBV4-3 to TRBJ1-1; 7 positions match TRBD1. With 3 bases clipped from V and 1 base from J, the junction kept 5 bases outside the gene matches. This CDR3 comprises 15 residues. In germline, CDR1 is LGHNA, CDR2 YSLEER. The CDR3 nucleotides read TGCGCCAGCAGCCACCGGGACAGAAGGAACACTGAAGCTTTCTTT. This translates into CASSHRDRRNTEAFF.

This chain links TRBV3-1 (or the pseudogene TRBV3-2) with TRBJ1-1; TRBD1 aligns across 8 bases. There are 15 residues in the CDR3. With 1 base clipped from V and 11 bases from J, the junction kept 12 bases outside the gene matches. From germline, CDR1 is LGHDT and CDR2 YNNKEL (reference sequence). The CDR3 protein is CASSQVLRDRREAFF. DNA for the CDR3: TGTGCCAGCAGCCAAGTCCTCCGGGACAGGCGAGAGGCTTTCTTT.

V usage is TRBV27 and J usage is TRBJ1-6, with D hard to call. The germline gives CDR1 MNHEY, CDR2 SMNVEV (reference sequence). CDR3 size: 13 residues. Trimming stripped 5 bases from V and 8 bases from J, with 10 bases between. The CDR3 loop is CASSPRVDSPLHF. The CDR3 nucleotides read TGTGCCAGCAGTCCGAGGGTTGATTCACCCCTCCACTTT.

With regard to this clone: The missing conserved phenylalanine or tryptophan at the end of this CDR3 makes a read error likely. The rearrangement uses TRBV24-1 and TRBJ2-4; 12 bases align to TRBD2. The J segment lost 7 bases and the V segment lost 3 bases, leaving 9 bases of the junction unmatched. The CDR3 is made up of 17 amino acids. CDR1 and CDR2 (germline): KGHDR, SFDVKD. The CDR3 nucleotides read TGTGCCACCAGTGATGACTCGACTAGCGGGAGTATTAACATTCAGTACCTC. As protein: CATSDDSTSGSINIQYL.

In its sample, this clone was seen once. The chain joins TRBV21-1 to TRBJ1-2. TRBV21-1 is listed as a pseudogene. The CDR3 has 17 residues. The CDR3 DNA sequence: TGTGCCAGCAGCAAAGCGCGCGGGGTCAGGGTAACTGGGGGCTACACCTTC. It translates to CASSKARGVRVTGGYTF.

This clone appeared a single time. This CDR3 is CASSQGGVGYTF. The CDR3 region has the DNA TGTGCCAGCAGCCAAGGGGGAGTCGGCTACACCTTC. The chain joins TRBV7-9 to TRBJ1-2; a weak D match, TRBD1 (6 bases). CDR1 is SEHNR, CDR2 FQNEAQ, per germline (reference sequence). There are 12 residues in the CDR3. V was pared by 5 bases and J by 8 bases, with 12 bases between.

The table lists this clone with a count of one. The V gene is TRBV30, the J gene TRBJ2-7; 10 nucleotides match TRBD2. Germline assignment: CDR1 GTSNPN and CDR2 SVGIG (reference sequence). The CDR3 covers 13 residues. Trimming removed 5 bases from V and 5 bases from J; junction bases left unmatched: 6. CDR3: CAWASGSLHEQYF. In DNA form, the CDR3 reads TGTGCCTGGGCTAGCGGGAGTTTACACGAGCAGTACTTC. Full variable domain (remainder filled in from reference TRBV30 and TRBJ2-7): SQTIHQWPATLVQPVGSPLSLECTVEGTSNPNLYWYRQAAGRGLQLLFYSVGIGQISSEVPQNLSASRPQDRQFILSSKKLLLSDSGFYLCAWASGSLHEQYFGPGTRLTVT.

The chain links TRBV19 to TRBJ2-5; 9 positions agree with TRBD1. J lost 4 bases, V lost 5 bases, and 11 bases had no gene match. This CDR3 comprises 16 residues. CDR1 and CDR2 (germline): LNHDA, SQIVND (reference sequence). This chain's CDR3 is CASSASTGGLGETQYF. CDR3 sequence (DNA): TGTGCCAGTAGTGCATCAACAGGGGGCTTAGGAGAGACCCAGTACTTC.

The genes are TRBV19 and TRBJ1-2; 7 positions agree with TRBD1. The CDR3 has 14 residues. The V and J ends lost 5 bases and 0 bases, in that order; junction bases with no gene match: 3. Germline-derived CDR1 and CDR2 are LNHDA and SQIVND (reference sequence). CDR3 nucleotide sequence: TGTGCCAGTAGTCGGGACAGTTCTAACTATGGCTACACCTTC. It specifies CASSRDSSNYGYTF.

This clone has more than one count but fewer than ten. The chain employs TRBV6-5 and TRBJ2-3; the D call may be TRBD1 or TRBD2 (5 bases each). Looked up from germline, CDR1 is MNHEY and CDR2 is SVGAGI. V shed 0 bases and J shed 3 bases, with 10 bases lying between them. The CDR3 extends over 15 amino acids. CDR3: CASSYSRGQTDTQYF. In nucleotides, the CDR3 is TGTGCCAGCAGTTACTCGAGGGGCCAGACAGATACGCAGTATTTT.

The chain couples TRBV7-9 to TRBJ2-3; D may be TRBD2 (5 bases). The germline gives CDR1 SEHNR, CDR2 FQNEAQ (reference sequence). V lost 5 bases and J lost 8, with 11 bases in between. This CDR3 contains 12 residues. For the CDR3, the DNA is TGTGCCAGCAGCACCAAAAGCGGTACGCAGTATTTT. Translating it yields CASSTKSGTQYF.

The chain links TRBV7-2 to TRBJ1-5; 7 nucleotides match TRBD1. The CDR3 loop spans 16 amino acids. CDR1 and CDR2 from the germline V gene are SGHTA and FQGNSA. With V trimmed by 7 bases and J by 5 bases, 14 bases remained unmatched. CDR3: CASTLGGPGGYQPQHF. CDR3 nucleotides: TGTGCCAGCACCCTAGGGGGTCCAGGGGGATATCAGCCCCAGCATTTT.

V and J are TRBV7-6 and TRBJ2-3; the match to TRBD1 covers 8 bases. V dropped 5 bases and J dropped 2; count of bases not matched to a gene: 3. This CDR3 spans 14 amino acids. Germline-derived CDR1 and CDR2 are SGHVS and FNYEAQ. The DNA for the CDR3 is TGTGCCAGCAGCCACAGGGGGGCCACAGATACGCAGTATTTT. This sequence encodes CASSHRGATDTQYF.

This clone was seen only once. CDR3: CASRLPGVGYNEQFF. The CDR3 nucleotides read TGTGCCAGCAGACTACCCGGGGTAGGGTACAATGAGCAGTTCTTC. The chain joins TRBV5-4 to TRBJ2-1, with a possible D match to TRBD2 (5 bases). In germline, CDR1 is SGHNT, CDR2 YYREEE (reference sequence). This CDR3 comprises 15 residues. Trimming shortened V by 5 bases and J by 4 bases, and 16 bases separated the two germline ends.

The gene calls are TRBV20-1 and TRBJ1-2, with 10 bases fitting TRBD1. The CDR3 is made up of 17 amino acids. V was pared by 3 bases and J by 0 bases, with 10 bases of the junction left unmatched. The germline V gene has CDR1 DFQATT and CDR2 SNEGSKA (reference sequence). The CDR3 DNA follows: TGCAGTGCTAGTGCAGGACAGGGGGTAGAAGCTAACTATGGCTACACCTTC. As protein: CSASAGQGVEANYGYTF.

The chain carries TRBV9 and TRBJ2-7; 8 bases map to TRBD1. V trimming: 4 bases; J trimming: 1 base; junction bases outside the gene matches: 10. The CDR3 totals 16 residues. Germline V gene lookup returns CDR1 SGDLS and CDR2 YYNGEE. CDR3 coding DNA: TGTGCCAGCAGCCCAGGGACAGGTCGAGGATCCTACGAGCAGTACTTC. Protein sequence: CASSPGTGRGSYEQYF.

The rearrangement links TRBV7-6 to TRBJ2-2, with TRBD2 identical over 9 bases. In germline, CDR1 is SGHVS, CDR2 FNYEAQ. CDR3 size: 17 residues. J was trimmed by 6 bases and V by 5 bases; bases with no gene match: 13. CDR3: CASSPAGTSIIAGELFF. The CDR3 DNA reads as TGTGCCAGCAGCCCTGCCGGGACTAGCATTATCGCCGGGGAGCTGTTTTTT. The whole variable domain, filled in from reference TRBV7-6 and TRBJ2-2, reads GAGVSQSPRYKVTKRGQDVALRCDPISGHVSLYWYRQALGQGPEFLTYFNYEAQQDKSGLPNDRFSAERPEGSISTLTIQRTEQRDSAMYRCASSPAGTSIIAGELFFGEGSRLTVL.

The gene calls are TRBV10-3 and TRBJ1-4; D is unresolved. The CDR3 contains 19 residues. In germline, CDR1 is ENHRY, CDR2 SYGVKD. V shed 0 bases and J shed 4 bases, with 21 bases lying between them. The CDR3 region has the DNA TGTGCCATCAGTGAGTCGCTAGGCATGGCCCTCAGTAATAATGAAAAACTGTTTTTT. Encoded protein: CAISESLGMALSNNEKLFF.

The rearrangement links TRBV5-1 to TRBJ2-1, with TRBD2 identical over 11 bases. Trimming at V came to 0 bases and at J to 9 bases, leaving 5 bases not matched to a gene. CDR1 is SGHRS and CDR2 is YFSETQ in the germline V gene. The CDR3 extends over 15 amino acids. CDR3 DNA: TGCGCCAGCAGCTTGGGTAGCGGGGGGGCCGGTGAGCAGTTCTTC. Its protein product is CASSLGSGGAGEQFF.

The chain combines TRBV6-5 with TRBJ2-5, with 8 positions matching TRBD1. This CDR3 spans 14 amino acids. Trimming cost V 6 bases and J 2 bases; bases outside gene matches: 5. The germline V gene has CDR1 MNHEY and CDR2 SVGAGI. CDR3 region: CASSRQGSQETQYF. CDR3 sequence (DNA): TGTGCCAGCAGCCGACAGGGGTCTCAAGAGACCCAGTACTTC.

With regard to this clone: This specimen includes other DNA sequences encoding the same CDR3. The chain recombines TRBV7-9 with TRBJ2-1; no reliable D call. The CDR3 extends over 14 amino acids. Trimming took off 1 base at V and 1 base at J, with 5 bases between the two ends. Germline V gene sequence: CDR1 SEHNR, CDR2 FQNEAQ (reference sequence). Here the CDR3 DNA reads TGTGCCAGCAGCTTAGTCACGTCCTACAATGAGCAGTTCTTC. Protein sequence: CASSLVTSYNEQFF.

This rearrangement joins TRBV11-1 to TRBJ1-6; TRBD1 matches at 11 bases. J was trimmed by 7 bases and V by 3 bases; bases with no gene match: 5. Germline V gene lookup returns CDR1 SGHAT and CDR2 FQDESV (reference sequence). This CDR3 is 16 amino acids long. CDR3 in amino acids: CASSFARTGGNSPLHF. The CDR3 nucleotides are TGTGCCAGCAGCTTTGCAAGGACAGGGGGCAATTCACCCCTCCACTTT. The full variable domain, its missing parts supplied by reference TRBV11-1 and TRBJ1-6, is EAEVAQSPRYKITEKSQAVAFWCDPISGHATLYWYRQILGQGPELLVQFQDESVVDDSQLPKDRFSAERLKGVDSTLKIQPAELGDSAMYLCASSFARTGGNSPLHFGNGTRLTVT.

The chain is built from TRBV4-1 and TRBJ2-1; D may be TRBD1 (6 bases). This CDR3 is 17 amino acids long. V lost 1 base and J lost 1, with 14 bases in between. Germline V gene data show CDR1 as MGHRA and CDR2 as YSYEKL. The CDR3 DNA is TGCGCCAGCAGCCAAGTAAGAGGGCAGGGGTCCTACAATGAGCAGTTCTTC. It yields the protein CASSQVRGQGSYNEQFF.

In its sample, this clone was seen once. This chain joins TRBV2 and TRBJ1-5, with D hard to call. Germline CDR1 reads SNHLY; CDR2 reads FYNNEI. V shed 5 bases and J shed 7 bases, with 9 bases lying between them. The CDR3 has 12 amino acids. The CDR3 DNA is TGTGCCAGCAGTCTGGACGGCCAGCCCCAGCATTTT. Protein product: CASSLDGQPQHF.

Only one count was recorded for this clone. This chain connects TRBV27 to TRBJ2-7; TRBD2 might be the D (6 bases). The CDR3 runs to 14 residues. The germline CDR1 and CDR2 sequences are MNHEY and SMNVEV (reference sequence). Trimming removed 5 bases from V and 2 bases from J, with 13 bases in between. CDR3 nucleotide sequence: TGTGCCAGCAGTCCCCGGGACTCCCCCTACGAGCAGTACTTC. Protein sequence: CASSPRDSPYEQYF.

The chain has TRBV14 and TRBJ1-2; D is undetermined. Looked up from germline, CDR1 is SGHDN and CDR2 is FVKESK. V lost 0 bases and J 2 bases, leaving 7 bases between the germline ends. This CDR3 region has 14 residues. The CDR3 protein is CASSQDWMNYGYTF. For the CDR3, the DNA is TGTGCCAGCAGCCAAGATTGGATGAACTATGGCTACACCTTC.

The chain recombines TRBV11-2 with TRBJ1-1; D not resolved. CDR1 and CDR2 (germline): SGHAT, FQNNGV. The length of the CDR3 is 16 residues. Trimming shortened V by 3 bases and J by 0 bases, and 14 bases separated the two germline ends. In DNA, the CDR3 is TGTGCCAGCAGCTTTGGCAGGCCCAAGTTGAACACTGAAGCTTTCTTT. Translation gives CASSFGRPKLNTEAFF. Based on the CDR3 plus reference TRBV11-2 and TRBJ1-1, the full variable domain is EAGVAQSPRYKIIEKRQSVAFWCNPISGHATLYWYQQILGQGPKLLIQFQNNGVVDDSQLPKDRFSAERLKGVDSTLKIQPAKLEDSAVYLCASSFGRPKLNTEAFFGQGTRLTVV.

This chain uses TRBV19 with TRBJ2-4, with TRBD1 as a possible D gene (5 bases). V was trimmed by 3 bases and J by 1 base, leaving 10 bases between them. The germline V gene encodes CDR1 LNHDA and CDR2 SQIVND (reference sequence). The CDR3 runs to 15 residues. Written as DNA, the CDR3 is TGTGCCAGTAGTATCCAGTCAGGGGCCAAAAACATTCAGTACTTC. Encoded protein: CASSIQSGAKNIQYF. The full variable domain, in which reference TRBV19 and TRBJ2-4 provide the parts outside the CDR3, is DGGITQSPKYLFRKEGQNVTLSCEQNLNHDAMYWYRQDPGQGLRLIYYSQIVNDFQKGDIAEGYSVSREKKESFPLTVTSAQKNPTAFYLCASSIQSGAKNIQYFGAGTRLSVL.

This clone was seen just once. The V and J genes are TRBV5-6 and TRBJ1-1, with D perhaps matching TRBD1 (6 bases). CDR3 size: 14 residues. Trimming shortened V by 1 base and J by 4 bases, and 11 bases separated the two germline ends. Germline CDR1 SGHDT, CDR2 YYEEEE. CDR3 in DNA: TGTGCCAGCAGCTTGAGGGGGGCAGGCACTGAAGCTTTCTTT. This gives the protein CASSLRGAGTEAFF.

The chain links TRBV7-2 to TRBJ1-1; possibly TRBD1 for D (5 bases). The V gene's germline CDR1 is SGHTA and CDR2 FQGNSA. This CDR3 comprises 14 residues. V was shortened by 1 base and J by 6 bases, with 12 bases between the two germline ends. The CDR3, as DNA: TGTGCCAGCAGCTTAGTACAGGATGGCCCTGAAGCTTTCTTT. This sequence encodes CASSLVQDGPEAFF. Filled out from reference TRBV7-2 and TRBJ1-1, the complete variable domain reads GAGVSQSPSNKVTEKGKDVELRCDPISGHTALYWYRQSLGQGLEFLIYFQGNSAPDKSGLPSDRFSAERTGGSVSTLTIQRTQQEDSAVYLCASSLVQDGPEAFFGQGTRLTVV.

The chain uses TRBV9 and TRBJ1-4; D not resolved. The CDR3 has 15 residues. Trimming left V 5 bases short and J 0 bases short, with 11 bases between. Germline V gives CDR1 SGDLS, CDR2 YYNGEE. The DNA of the CDR3 is TGTGCCAGCAGTGCGGACCCCGCAACTAATGAAAAACTGTTTTTT. This codes for CASSADPATNEKLFF.